This T cell receptor (beta chain) originates from a study of blood T cell repertoires in COVID-19. Across the study: T cells, B-cell-depleted T cells, or PBMCs supplied cDNA or gDNA.

Clones were sequenced by immunoSEQ multiplex PCR, and TCRdb holds only the in-frame ones, with some missing. The repertoire holds some 110,000 clones, with roughly nine tenths as singletons. Germline V gene data show CDR1 as ENHRY and CDR2 as SYGVKD. This CDR3 is built from 15 residues. With V trimmed by 0 bases and J by 3 bases, 5 bases remained unmatched. The chain combines TRBV10-3 with TRBJ2-7; 7 bases align to TRBD1. This receptor was obtained from a man aged 35-49 years with acute or convalescent COVID-19. Sequencing was performed on peripheral blood. As DNA, the CDR3 is TGTGCCATCAGTGAGTCGGAGACAGGGCTCTACGAGCAGTACTTC. It is translated as CAISESETGLYEQYF.